A single sample gave rise to the 22 T cell receptor beta chains below, sequenced in a study of shared clonotypes between healthy human individuals. Measured with immunoSEQ multiplex PCR; TCRdb has only the in-frame clones, and not every one. The sample lists around 330,000 clones, around 72% occurring once. Material for sequencing was memory CD4+ T cells sorted from blood. Subset given: CD45RA-negative fraction. These receptors were collected from a man aged 25 to 40 in good health.

This clone was recorded a few times. CDR3 amino acids: CASSAAGAAYEQYF. The CDR3 DNA follows: TGTGCCAGTAGTGCAGCGGGAGCAGCCTACGAGCAGTACTTC. V gene TRBV19 combines with J gene TRBJ2-7; 8 nucleotides agree with TRBD2. Losses at the gene ends were 5 bases for V and 2 bases for J; bases not matched to a gene: 5. The germline CDR1 and CDR2 sequences are LNHDA and SQIVND (reference sequence). This CDR3 comprises 14 residues.

This clone was counted once. The gene calls are TRBV6-5 and TRBJ1-5; no clear D gene. With 5 bases removed from V and 4 bases from J, the gap between germline ends came to 12 bases. The CDR3 length is 14 residues. Germline V gene data show CDR1 as MNHEY and CDR2 as SVGAGI. The CDR3 coding sequence is TGTGCCAGCAGTGAATCAAACGGTAATCAGCCCCAGCATTTT. Protein product: CASSESNGNQPQHF.

The CDR3 sequence: CASSLELETDTQYF. DNA of the CDR3: TGCGCCAGCAGCTTGGAACTAGAAACAGATACGCAGTATTTT. V is TRBV5-1 and J is TRBJ2-3; tentative D call: TRBD2 (5 bases). Germline V lookup: CDR1 SGHRS, CDR2 YFSETQ. V was pared by 0 bases and J by 3 bases, with 8 bases between. This CDR3 is 14 amino acids long.

The J gene is TRBJ2-6, the V gene TRBV2, with D tentatively TRBD1 (6 bases). The CDR3 is made up of 16 amino acids. The germline V gene has CDR1 SNHLY and CDR2 FYNNEI. V lost 6 bases and J 0 bases, leaving 12 bases between the germline ends. CDR3 bases: TGTGCCAGCAGCGGATTGACAGGCTCTGGGGCCAACGTCCTGACTTTC. Protein sequence: CASSGLTGSGANVLTF.

V usage is TRBV5-1 and J usage is TRBJ1-2; possibly TRBD1 for D (6 bases). In germline, CDR1 is SGHRS, CDR2 YFSETQ. This CDR3 region has 14 residues. Trimming cost V 3 bases and J 7 bases, with 16 bases left between them. The CDR3: CASSSQGRDRGYTF. CDR3 bases: TGCGCCAGCAGCTCCCAGGGGCGCGATCGTGGCTACACCTTC.

The gene calls are TRBV29-1 and TRBJ1-2; 8 bases line up with TRBD1. Trimming took 6 bases from V and 3 from J; bases not matched to a gene: 9. Germline CDR1 and CDR2: SQVTM and ANQGSEA. The length of the CDR3 is 14 residues. The CDR3 DNA is TGCAGCGTGATGGGGACGACAGGGGACTATGGCTACACCTTC. Amino acid sequence: CSVMGTTGDYGYTF.

The V and J genes are TRBV7-9 and TRBJ2-2, with 10 bases that match TRBD2. The trim removed 3 bases at V and 5 bases at J, leaving 9 bases unmatched. There are 17 residues in the CDR3. Germline CDR1 reads SEHNR; CDR2 reads FQNEAQ (reference sequence). DNA of the CDR3: TGTGCCAGCAGCTTCGTAGTGGGGACTAGCGATACCGGGGAGCTGTTTTTT. This sequence encodes CASSFVVGTSDTGELFF.

This chain uses TRBV7-2 with TRBJ2-3, with TRBD1 identical over 8 bases. This CDR3 has 14 residues. After removal of 3 bases from V and 1 base from J, the junction contained 0 bases not matched to a gene. The germline gives CDR1 SGHTA, CDR2 FQGNSA. DNA for the CDR3: TGTGCCAGCAGCTTGACAGGGGGCACAGATACGCAGTATTTT. Its protein product is CASSLTGGTDTQYF. The whole variable domain, remainder taken from reference TRBV7-2 and TRBJ2-3, is GAGVSQSPSNKVTEKGKDVELRCDPISGHTALYWYRQSLGQGLEFLIYFQGNSAPDKSGLPSDRFSAERTGGSVSTLTIQRTQQEDSAVYLCASSLTGGTDTQYFGPGTRLTVL.

J is TRBJ1-2 and V is TRBV7-2; tentative D call: TRBD1 (6 bases). The CDR3 is made up of 14 amino acids. Germline lookup yields CDR1 SGHTA and CDR2 FQGNSA. V was cut by 8 bases and J by 4 bases, with 17 bases left in between. CDR3 sequence reads: CASPKVGGLYGYTF. CDR3 DNA sequence: TGTGCCAGCCCGAAGGTTGGGGGCCTCTATGGCTACACCTTC.

The V and J genes are TRBV11-2 and TRBJ1-2, with a weak D call TRBD1 (6 bases). Trimming removed 1 base at V and 0 bases at J, with 12 bases between. Germline CDR1 SGHAT, CDR2 FQNNGV. The CDR3 is 16 amino acids. The CDR3 spells CASSLGRGRANYGYTF. The DNA for the CDR3 is TGTGCCAGCAGCTTAGGCAGGGGCAGAGCTAACTATGGCTACACCTTC.

CDR3 residues: CASSIAGTRLGGANVLTF. The CDR3 coding sequence is TGTGCCAGTAGTATAGCTGGAACTAGGCTAGGTGGGGCCAACGTCCTGACTTTC. The gene calls are TRBV19 and TRBJ2-6; tentatively, D is TRBD2 (5 bases). V was shortened by 1 base and J by 3 bases, with 16 bases between the two germline ends. Germline-derived CDR1 and CDR2 are LNHDA and SQIVND (reference sequence). The CDR3 runs to 18 residues.

V usage is TRBV5-1 and J usage is TRBJ1-5; D is ambiguous. Trimming cost V 1 base and J 5 bases, with 7 bases left between them. Germline-derived CDR1 and CDR2 are SGHRS and YFSETQ. This CDR3 spans 13 amino acids. The CDR3 region is CASSLSPDQPQHF. CDR3 coding DNA: TGCGCCAGCAGCTTGAGTCCGGATCAGCCCCAGCATTTT.

The chain joins TRBV5-4 to TRBJ1-2, with D possibly TRBD1 on 6 matching bases. Germline V CDR1 and CDR2: SGHNT, YYREEE (reference sequence). CDR3 size: 15 residues. V was pared by 0 bases and J by 5 bases, with 14 bases between. CDR3 region: CASSLEGVRAYGYTF. Here the CDR3 DNA reads TGTGCCAGCAGCTTGGAGGGGGTCAGGGCGTATGGCTACACCTTC.

The chain has TRBV5-1 and TRBJ2-2; D remains unclear. The CDR3 contains 14 residues. Germline V gives CDR1 SGHRS, CDR2 YFSETQ. The ends were cut back, 5 bases at V and 1 base at J, with 9 bases in the middle. The CDR3, as DNA: TGCGCCAGCAGGGGGTTGGAGAACACCGGGGAGCTGTTTTTT. Translated, it gives CASRGLENTGELFF.

The V call is TRBV6-1, the J call TRBJ2-2; 10 bases match TRBD2. The trim removed 4 bases at V and 5 bases at J, leaving 7 bases unmatched. Per germline, CDR1 MNHNS and CDR2 SASEGT. The CDR3 contains 16 residues. The CDR3 is CASSASGRLLTGELFF. The CDR3 DNA is TGTGCCAGCAGTGCTAGCGGGAGATTATTGACCGGGGAGCTGTTTTTT.

Only one count was recorded for this clone. The chain carries TRBV6-1 and TRBJ2-2, with a weak D call TRBD2 (5 bases). CDR1 MNHNS and CDR2 SASEGT come from the germline V gene. The CDR3 runs 15 residues. Trimming took 5 bases from V and 7 from J, leaving 17 bases between them. The chain's CDR3 is CASSSLIRGSGELFF. CDR3 DNA: TGTGCCAGCAGTTCACTCATACGGGGAAGCGGGGAGCTGTTTTTT.

The chain links TRBV10-3 to TRBJ2-7; TRBD2 matches 8 bases. This CDR3 has 13 amino acids. Germline V gene lookup returns CDR1 ENHRY and CDR2 SYGVKD. V was pared by 6 bases and J by 5 bases, with 6 bases of the junction left unmatched. The DNA for the CDR3 is TGTGCCATCAGAGCGGGAGAGGACGACGAGCAGTACTTC. Amino acids: CAIRAGEDDEQYF.

This chain uses TRBV4-3 with TRBJ1-1, with D perhaps matching TRBD1 (5 bases). V gave up 3 bases and J gave up 5 bases, with 16 bases separating them. CDR3 length equals 15 residues. Germline loops: CDR1 LGHNA, CDR2 YSLEER. Here the CDR3 reads CASSHGANGGTEAFF. In nucleotides, the CDR3 is TGCGCCAGCAGCCACGGGGCAAATGGGGGAACTGAAGCTTTCTTT.

The sample holds one count of this clone. CDR3 region: CASSLQGATGNTIYF. The CDR3 DNA reads TGTGCCAGCTCGCTACAGGGGGCTACTGGAAACACCATATATTTT. The rearrangement joins TRBV18 to TRBJ1-3, with TRBD1 matching 9 bases. The CDR3 is made up of 15 amino acids. The V gene end was trimmed by 6 bases and the J gene end by 2 bases; junction bases not matched to a gene: 5. Germline V gene lookup returns CDR1 KGHSH and CDR2 LQKENI. Variable domain in full (rest from reference TRBV18 and TRBJ1-3): NAGVMQNPRHLVRRRGQEARLRCSPMKGHSHVYWYRQLPEEGLKFMVYLQKENIIDESGMPKERFSAEFPKEGPSILRIQQVVRGDSAAYFCASSLQGATGNTIYFGEGSWLTVV.

The chain couples TRBV28 to TRBJ2-3; D gene ambiguous. The CDR3 covers 14 residues. Germline V gene lookup returns CDR1 MDHEN and CDR2 SYDVKM. V was clipped by 6 bases and J by 2 bases, with 12 bases between them. CDR3 nucleotide sequence: TGTGCCAGCAGCCCCTGGGAAACCACAGATACGCAGTATTTT. The encoded protein is CASSPWETTDTQYF.

This clone showed up many times. The gene calls are TRBV5-4 and TRBJ2-7; 9 bases agree with TRBD1. This CDR3 contains 15 residues. V shed 4 bases, J shed 4 bases, and the junction held 9 bases outside the gene matches. Per the germline V gene, CDR1 is SGHNT and CDR2 is YYREEE (reference sequence). CDR3 in amino acids: CASSRPGQGSYEQYF. The CDR3 DNA is TGTGCCAGCAGCCGGCCGGGACAGGGTAGTTACGAGCAGTACTTC.

The chain has TRBV10-2 and TRBJ2-3; D is ambiguous. Germline V lookup: CDR1 WSHSY, CDR2 SAAADI. V lost 3 bases and J lost 0, with 4 bases in between. The CDR3 covers 13 residues. CDR3 nucleotide sequence: TGCGCCAGCAGTGAAGATAGCACAGATACGCAGTATTTT. This codes for CASSEDSTDTQYF.